The 21 T cell receptor beta chains below all came from one sample that was sequenced in a study of CD8 T cells in Susac syndrome (dated by TCRdb to about 2019). The library was produced with the immunoSEQ multiplex PCR assay. RNA was extracted using the RNeasy kit, and roughly 0.45 to 1 microgram was reverse transcribed with random hexamers. In TCRdb, the public reads were trimmed at Q25 with fastp and aligned with MiXCR, with productive beta chains retained. When rows share a CDR3 protein, they turn into one entry using the most common DNA and genes. Counted in this sample were 400,000 or so distinct CDR3 sequences; 75% to 90% of them appeared once. Jointly, the top ten make up about 0.12% of the sample. Sequenced: CD8+ T cells from PBMCs. These receptors were collected from a human donor with multiple sclerosis.

The CDR3 DNA is TGTGCCAGCAGTGACAGGGGACCCTACGAGCAGTACTTC. Amino acid sequence: CASSDRGPYEQYF. The rearrangement joins TRBV6-1 to TRBJ2-7; TRBD1 is a possible D gene (6 bases). V lost 3 bases to trimming and J lost 2 bases, with 8 bases between them. The CDR3 spans 13 residues. The V gene's germline CDR1 is MNHNS and CDR2 SASEGT.

This clonotype turned up a few times. The rearrangement uses TRBV2 and TRBJ2-7; 12 bases match TRBD1. Germline-derived CDR1 and CDR2 are SNHLY and FYNNEI. The V segment lost 4 bases and the J segment 5 bases; nucleotides outside the gene matches: 3. The CDR3 extends over 14 amino acids. The CDR3 sequence: CASSAGTGGNEQYF. For the CDR3, the DNA is TGTGCCAGCAGTGCCGGGACAGGGGGCAACGAGCAGTACTTC. Supplemented by reference TRBV2 and TRBJ2-7, the full variable domain reads EPEVTQTPSHQVTQMGQEVILRCVPISNHLYFYWYRQILGQKVEFLVSFYNNEISEKSEIFDDQFSVERPDGSNFTLKIRSTKLEDSAMYFCASSAGTGGNEQYFGPGTRLTVT.

This chain uses TRBV29-1 with TRBJ2-7, with D maybe TRBD2 (5 bases). With 4 bases removed from V and 2 bases from J, the gap between germline ends came to 9 bases. The CDR3 spans 12 residues. From germline, CDR1 is SQVTM and CDR2 ANQGSEA. The CDR3 region is CSVASQPYEQYF. The CDR3 nucleotides read TGCAGCGTTGCTAGCCAGCCCTACGAGCAGTACTTC.

The chain is built from TRBV7-2 and TRBJ2-1, with D hard to call. V was shortened by 2 bases and J by 4 bases, with 15 bases between the two germline ends. The CDR3 has 16 residues. Germline CDR1 SGHTA, CDR2 FQGNSA. The CDR3 sequence: CASSLTPQPPYNEQFF. CDR3 in DNA: TGTGCCAGCAGCTTAACTCCCCAGCCGCCTTACAATGAGCAGTTCTTC.

This rearrangement joins TRBV11-1 to TRBJ2-5; TRBD2 might be the D (5 bases). Looked up from germline, CDR1 is SGHAT and CDR2 is FQDESV (reference sequence). The ends were cut back, 7 bases at V and 2 bases at J, with 17 bases in the middle. The CDR3 totals 15 residues. CDR3 DNA sequence: TGTGCCAGCACCATGGCGGGCCGACTACAAGAGACCCAGTACTTC. It encodes CASTMAGRLQETQYF.

The chain joins TRBV27 to TRBJ1-1, with TRBD1 matching over 8 bases. J gave up 1 base and V 4 bases, and 5 bases lay outside the gene matches. This CDR3 has 15 amino acids. CDR1 MNHEY and CDR2 SMNVEV come from the germline V gene (reference sequence). The CDR3 DNA reads as TGTGCCAGCAGTTGGACAGGGTACGGGAACACTGAAGCTTTCTTT. It is translated as CASSWTGYGNTEAFF.

The V gene is TRBV7-8, the J gene TRBJ1-1, with D tentatively TRBD1 (6 bases). Trimming stripped 1 base from V and 4 bases from J, with 13 bases between. Per germline, CDR1 SGHVS and CDR2 FQNEAQ. There are 15 residues in the CDR3. CDR3 DNA sequence: TGTGCCAGCAGCTTAGTACAGGGTCGGACCACTGAAGCTTTCTTT. Amino acids: CASSLVQGRTTEAFF.

CDR3: CASRTGTEQYF. CDR3 DNA sequence: TGTGCCAGCCGAACAGGGACCGAGCAGTACTTC. The chain joins TRBV27 to TRBJ2-7; TRBD1 is a possible D gene (6 bases). CDR3 length equals 11 residues. Deletions cut 8 bases from V and 6 bases from J, with 11 bases between. The germline gives CDR1 MNHEY, CDR2 SMNVEV (reference sequence).

The chain uses TRBV6-5 and TRBJ1-1, with D possibly being TRBD1 (5 bases). Trimming removed 2 bases at V and 1 base at J, with 17 bases between. CDR1 and CDR2 from the germline V gene are MNHEY and SVGAGI. This CDR3 has 17 residues. The CDR3 region has the DNA TGTGCCAGCAGTTACGCATGGGGGGGAGAAACGAACACTGAAGCTTTCTTT. Its translation is CASSYAWGGETNTEAFF.

This rearrangement joins TRBV27 to TRBJ1-1, with 7 bases that match TRBD1. CDR1 and CDR2 from the germline V gene are MNHEY and SMNVEV (reference sequence). The V and J ends lost 5 bases and 4 bases, in that order; junction bases with no gene match: 10. This CDR3 is built from 15 residues. The CDR3 region has the DNA TGTGCCAGCAGTCAAGGGTCACAGGGGCGCACTGAAGCTTTCTTT. Amino acid sequence: CASSQGSQGRTEAFF.

This chain connects TRBV19 to TRBJ1-5, with 9 bases lining up with TRBD1. Trimming cost V 4 bases and J 4 bases; bases outside gene matches: 5. The CDR3 length is 15 residues. The germline V gene has CDR1 LNHDA and CDR2 SQIVND (reference sequence). CDR3 loop: CASSRNGQGNQPQHF. CDR3 nucleotide sequence: TGTGCCAGTAGTAGAAACGGACAGGGGAATCAGCCCCAGCATTTT.

This clonotype was picked up one time. This chain uses TRBV28 with TRBJ2-1; D may be TRBD2 (5 bases). This CDR3 contains 16 residues. V dropped 1 base and J dropped 4 bases, with 14 bases sitting between them. Germline CDR1 and CDR2: MDHEN and SYDVKM. As DNA, the CDR3 is TGTGCCAGCAGTTTATTGAACCGGGAATTATACAATGAGCAGTTCTTC. Protein: CASSLLNRELYNEQFF.

The chain has TRBV5-4 and TRBJ1-1, with D unresolved. The germline V gene has CDR1 SGHNT and CDR2 YYREEE (reference sequence). The CDR3 is 14 residues long. V was shortened by 4 bases and J by 1 base, with 11 bases between the two germline ends. CDR3 DNA sequence: TGTGCCAGCAGCCCCGCCCCAAGGAACACTGAAGCTTTCTTT. It encodes CASSPAPRNTEAFF.

In regard to this clonotype: Germline and junction disagree at one end, which may indicate a read error. This chain links TRBV2 with TRBJ1-1, with TRBD1 matching over 7 bases. The CDR3 has 13 residues. The germline gives CDR1 SNHLY, CDR2 FYNNEI. CDR3 amino acids: CASTEPGTAEAFF. CDR3 bases: TGTGCCAGCACTGAACCCGGGACAGCCGAAGCTTTCTTT.

The chain couples TRBV6-5 to TRBJ1-1; D perhaps matches TRBD1 (5 bases). Germline V CDR1 and CDR2: MNHEY, SVGAGI. This CDR3 has 13 amino acids. Trimming cost V 6 bases and J 1 base, with 9 bases left between them. This CDR3 is CASRFTGNTEAFF. As DNA, the CDR3 is TGTGCCAGCAGATTTACAGGGAACACTGAAGCTTTCTTT.

The chain recombines TRBV5-5 with TRBJ1-4; tentative D call: TRBD1 (6 bases). Germline CDR1 and CDR2: SGHKS and YYEKEE (reference sequence). The ends were cut back, 0 bases at V and 8 bases at J, with 14 bases in the middle. This CDR3 spans 15 amino acids. The CDR3 sequence: CASSLDQGLGEKLFF. The CDR3 DNA follows: TGTGCCAGCAGCTTGGACCAGGGGCTAGGGGAAAAACTGTTTTTT.

J is TRBJ2-3 and V is TRBV7-8; the D gene is possibly TRBD1 (6 bases). CDR1 is SGHVS, CDR2 FQNEAQ, per germline. The CDR3 is made up of 16 amino acids. Trimming removed 4 bases from V and 4 bases from J, with 18 bases in between. In DNA, the CDR3 is TGTGCCAGCAGCTCACGGTCAGGGGAAGTGGCAGATACGCAGTATTTT. This encodes CASSSRSGEVADTQYF.

This chain uses TRBV12-3 or TRBV12-4 with TRBJ1-2; no clear D. CDR3 length: 15 amino acids. Trimming shortened V by 3 bases and J by 0 bases, and 11 bases separated the two germline ends. CDR3 residues: CASSFPSDANYGYTF. CDR3 bases: TGTGCCAGCAGTTTTCCTTCAGATGCTAACTATGGCTACACCTTC.

The chain has TRBV27 and TRBJ2-1, with D perhaps matching TRBD2 (5 bases). The CDR3 runs 14 residues. Germline CDR1 MNHEY, CDR2 SMNVEV (reference sequence). V lost 1 base, J lost 5 bases, and 9 bases lay in between. For the CDR3, the DNA is TGTGCCAGCAGTTTATTCGAAGCGGACAATGAGCAGTTCTTC. As protein: CASSLFEADNEQFF.

The sample holds one count of this clonotype. This chain joins TRBV3-1 and TRBJ2-1; no clear D gene. V was trimmed by 1 base and J by 4 bases, leaving 14 bases between them. CDR1 LGHDT and CDR2 YNNKEL come from the germline V gene (reference sequence). This CDR3 comprises 16 residues. CDR3 DNA: TGTGCCAGCAGCCAAGCTAAAAGCGTCCTTTACAATGAGCAGTTCTTC. It specifies CASSQAKSVLYNEQFF.

The chain carries TRBV9 and TRBJ2-2; D gene ambiguous. Germline-derived CDR1 and CDR2 are SGDLS and YYNGEE. This CDR3 has 16 amino acids. The V end was cut by 4 bases, the J end by 5 bases, with 18 bases between. Here the CDR3 reads CASSSAHQDVTGELFF. DNA of the CDR3: TGTGCCAGCAGCTCCGCCCATCAAGACGTGACCGGGGAGCTGTTTTTT.